These T cell receptor beta chains were read from a single sample in a study of response to subunit inactivated influenza vaccine. TCRdb processed the RT-PCR reads anew with MiXCR; each CDR3 protein has one entry. This sample carries 500,000 to 600,000 distinct CDR3 sequences, roughly 15% of them seen once, and the ten largest clones take roughly 10%. Source: PBMCs from blood, taken 12 days after vaccination. These receptors all stem from a man aged 45-60 years who received an inactivated influenza vaccine. Each CDR3 is given without its conserved first and last residue. D genes are given only for firm matches.

v_call: TRBV5-6; d_call: NA; cdr3_aa: ASSATLSNVLT
v_call: TRBV20-1; d_call: NA; cdr3_aa: SARDLAYEQY
v_call: TRBV24-1; d_call: TRBD1; cdr3_aa: ATSLPGTVNTGELF
v_call: TRBV7-9; d_call: NA; cdr3_aa: ASSFDRWNTEAF
v_call: TRBV7-9; d_call: NA; cdr3_aa: ASSPSITGAAF
v_call: TRBV14; d_call: NA; cdr3_aa: ASSQDRAGAKNIQY
v_call: TRBV11-2; d_call: NA; cdr3_aa: ASRRPGGDQETQY
v_call: TRBV2; d_call: TRBD2; cdr3_aa: ASSGAEGLYNTGELF
v_call: TRBV24-1; d_call: TRBD1; cdr3_aa: ATGPSGQHQETQY
v_call: TRBV12-3/TRBV12-4; d_call: NA; cdr3_aa: ASSFWASAFTDTQY
v_call: TRBV10-3; d_call: NA; cdr3_aa: AISESDARSTGELF
v_call: TRBV7-2; d_call: TRBD2; cdr3_aa: ASSLAGLTSYNEQF
v_call: TRBV15; d_call: NA; cdr3_aa: ATSRVMGPGGEKLF
v_call: TRBV9; d_call: NA; cdr3_aa: ASSVTGDYNEQF
v_call: TRBV5-1; d_call: NA; cdr3_aa: ASSLVPGDTEAF
v_call: TRBV6-1; d_call: NA; cdr3_aa: ASSEALRGFVEQF
v_call: TRBV9; d_call: TRBD2; cdr3_aa: ASSARLAGVNEQY
v_call: TRBV6-1; d_call: TRBD1; cdr3_aa: ASRPDRGGTEAF
v_call: TRBV24-1; d_call: NA; cdr3_aa: ATSADRFTDTQY
v_call: TRBV3-1; d_call: TRBD2; cdr3_aa: ASSQGTSGEQF
v_call: TRBV20-1; d_call: NA; cdr3_aa: SANGLKGNNSPLH
v_call: TRBV29-1; d_call: NA; cdr3_aa: SVDPGTNTQY
v_call: TRBV12-3/TRBV12-4; d_call: TRBD1; cdr3_aa: ASSLAEAGGGYT
v_call: TRBV7-2; d_call: TRBD2; cdr3_aa: ASSLSSGRSSTQY
v_call: TRBV5-1; d_call: NA; cdr3_aa: ASSSQESEGKYEQY
v_call: TRBV11-2; d_call: NA; cdr3_aa: ASSLVRPPYEQY
v_call: TRBV6-4; d_call: NA; cdr3_aa: ASSVPGRTDTQY
v_call: TRBV6-2/TRBV6-3; d_call: NA; cdr3_aa: ASKFDRSSYNEQF
v_call: TRBV6-2/TRBV6-3; d_call: NA; cdr3_aa: ASSIGSLNEQY
v_call: TRBV2; d_call: NA; cdr3_aa: ASKREGQTQY
v_call: TRBV20-1; d_call: TRBD1; cdr3_aa: SAPYGTANQPQH
v_call: TRBV10-3; d_call: TRBD2; cdr3_aa: AISESLTAGGHNEQF
v_call: TRBV7-2; d_call: NA; cdr3_aa: ASSAEPGELYGYT
v_call: TRBV29-1; d_call: TRBD1; cdr3_aa: SARTGDGEAF
v_call: TRBV7-3; d_call: NA; cdr3_aa: ASSLNSLDTNNYGYT
v_call: TRBV18; d_call: TRBD2; cdr3_aa: ASSNGRRGGRDQETQY
v_call: TRBV4-2; d_call: TRBD1; cdr3_aa: ASSQDRVSQPQH
v_call: TRBV11-2; d_call: NA; cdr3_aa: ASSPTGTSFTGELF
v_call: TRBV5-1; d_call: TRBD2; cdr3_aa: ASSLGRARLDEQF
v_call: TRBV4-2; d_call: TRBD1; cdr3_aa: ASSQPGQGWNIQY
v_call: TRBV6-1; d_call: TRBD1; cdr3_aa: AITPGQGLDTQY
v_call: TRBV3-1; d_call: NA; cdr3_aa: ASSQRTARYNEQF
v_call: TRBV25-1; d_call: NA; cdr3_aa: ASSARASSYEQY
v_call: TRBV12-3/TRBV12-4; d_call: TRBD2; cdr3_aa: ASSPGLASEQF
v_call: TRBV27; d_call: NA; cdr3_aa: ASSFAGFDEQY
v_call: TRBV12-3/TRBV12-4; d_call: NA; cdr3_aa: ASSFRFGYT
v_call: TRBV5-1; d_call: NA; cdr3_aa: ASYRRTGDTQY